The next 28 T cell receptor beta chains were all read from a single sample in a study of CD8+ T cells in alopecia areata. Indicated treatment: oral pan-JAK inhibitor, 5-10 mg twice daily. Reverse transcribed after extraction, RNA yielded cDNA as the sequencing template. Some clones are missing from TCRdb's copy, which holds only in-frame ones; the method was immunoSEQ multiplex PCR. The sample has about 160,000 clones, less than 70% seen once; the top ten hold over 0.85%. Source: CD4+ T cells sorted from blood, taken at week 4, from a patient treated with tofacitinib. The source of these receptors is a human donor with alopecia areata.

The chain links TRBV7-9 to TRBJ2-3; D unresolved. V dropped 0 bases and J dropped 4 bases, with 5 bases sitting between them. Per the germline V gene, CDR1 is SEHNR and CDR2 is FQNEAQ (reference sequence). The CDR3 spans 13 residues. The CDR3 sequence: CASSLALSDTQYF. The CDR3 DNA sequence: TGTGCCAGCAGCTTAGCGCTCTCAGATACGCAGTATTTT.

The chain joins TRBV6-6 to TRBJ1-5; D is uncertain. The CDR3 runs 16 residues. CDR1 is MNHNY, CDR2 SVGAGI, per germline (reference sequence). Deletions cut 0 bases from V and 0 bases from J, with 9 bases between. CDR3: CASSYSQLYSNQPQHF. Written as DNA, the CDR3 is TGTGCCAGCAGTTACTCACAGCTTTATAGCAATCAGCCCCAGCATTTT.

The table lists this clone with a few counts. The chain carries TRBV27 and TRBJ2-7, with D possibly TRBD1 on 5 matching bases. From germline, CDR1 is MNHEY and CDR2 SMNVEV (reference sequence). The CDR3 is made up of 14 amino acids. V was shortened by 5 bases and J by 3 bases, with 14 bases between the two germline ends. CDR3 DNA sequence: TGTGCCAGCAGTGAATGGGGCTCAAACTACGAGCAGTACTTC. Its translation: CASSEWGSNYEQYF.

The chain recombines TRBV6-5 with TRBJ2-3; 9 nucleotides align to TRBD2. The CDR3 consists of 15 residues. The germline V gene encodes CDR1 MNHEY and CDR2 SVGAGI. Trimming took 5 bases from V and 3 from J; bases not matched to a gene: 6. The DNA for the CDR3 is TGTGCCAGCAGTCCTCTAGCGGGGAAGACAGATACGCAGTATTTT. Translation: CASSPLAGKTDTQYF.

This chain joins TRBV18 and TRBJ2-6; no definite D call. With 5 bases removed from V and 0 bases from J, the gap between germline ends came to 8 bases. The CDR3 contains 15 residues. Germline V CDR1 and CDR2: KGHSH, LQKENI. The CDR3 DNA follows: TGTGCCAGCTCATCTCAGGCCTCTGGGGCCAACGTCCTGACTTTC. Its protein product is CASSSQASGANVLTF.

The chain joins TRBV7-2 to TRBJ2-5, with TRBD1 matching over 7 bases. Per the germline V gene, CDR1 is SGHTA and CDR2 is FQGNSA. V shed 5 bases, J shed 2 bases, and the junction held 11 bases outside the gene matches. There are 16 residues in the CDR3. CDR3 nucleotides: TGTGCCAGCAGCCCGAGGGGGCGGGCGGGTCAAGAGACCCAGTACTTC. Translated, it gives CASSPRGRAGQETQYF.

This clone was detected only a few times. V and J are TRBV29-1 and TRBJ2-3; possibly TRBD1 for D (7 bases). Trimming took 3 bases from V and 6 from J, leaving 13 bases between them. Per germline, CDR1 SQVTM and CDR2 ANQGSEA. This CDR3 is built from 13 residues. The CDR3 bases are TGCAGCGTTGATGCAGGGGGGATGGATACGCAGTATTTT. Translated, it gives CSVDAGGMDTQYF.

The V call is TRBV29-1, the J call TRBJ2-4; D possibly corresponds to TRBD2 (6 bases). The CDR3 runs 14 residues. Per germline, CDR1 SQVTM and CDR2 ANQGSEA. V lost 6 bases and J 1 base, leaving 13 bases between the germline ends. CDR3 amino acids: CSVLREVAKNIQYF. The CDR3 coding sequence is TGCAGCGTACTCAGGGAGGTGGCCAAAAACATTCAGTACTTC.

The sample holds a few counts of this clone. The chain links TRBV7-3 to TRBJ2-1; 12 bases match TRBD2. Germline CDR1 SGHTA, CDR2 FQGTGA. The CDR3 covers 15 residues. With V trimmed by 3 bases and J by 5 bases, 2 bases remained unmatched. DNA for the CDR3: TGTGCCAGCAGCTTCGGACTAGCGGGGCACAATGAGCAGTTCTTC. Residues: CASSFGLAGHNEQFF.

The V call is TRBV2, the J call TRBJ1-5; possibly TRBD1 for D (5 bases). The CDR3 totals 13 residues. CDR1 SNHLY and CDR2 FYNNEI come from the germline V gene. The V gene lost 8 bases and the J gene lost 6 bases, with 14 bases spanning the gap. CDR3 coding DNA: TGTGCCAGCCAGGGCCCGTGGGGTCAGCCCCAGCATTTT. Encoded protein: CASQGPWGQPQHF.

The chain uses TRBV5-1 and TRBJ2-2, with TRBD2 identical over 7 bases. The CDR3 covers 14 residues. Germline V gives CDR1 SGHRS, CDR2 YFSETQ. J lost 4 bases, V lost 5 bases, and 5 bases had no gene match. For the CDR3, the DNA is TGCGCCAGCAGGCGGGAGCCTGGCACCGGGGAGCTGTTTTTT. Translating gives CASRREPGTGELFF. The full variable domain, rest sourced from reference TRBV5-1 and TRBJ2-2, is KAGVTQTPRYLIKTRGQQVTLSCSPISGHRSVSWYQQTPGQGLQFLFEYFSETQRNKGNFPGRFSGRQFSNSRSEMNVSTLELGDSALYLCASRREPGTGELFFGEGSRLTVL.

Here the CDR3 DNA reads TGCAGCGTTGACGAGACCCAGTACTTC. Its translation: CSVDETQYF. V gene TRBV29-1 combines with J gene TRBJ2-5; D not resolved. V shed 3 bases and J shed 5 bases, with 1 base lying between them. CDR1 and CDR2 from the germline V gene are SQVTM and ANQGSEA. The CDR3 loop spans 9 amino acids.

The chain carries TRBV30 and TRBJ2-2; TRBD1 aligns across 8 bases. The CDR3 spans 15 residues. V was clipped by 4 bases and J by 5 bases; unmatched bases: 9. Germline assignment: CDR1 GTSNPN and CDR2 SVGIG (reference sequence). The CDR3 spells CAWTKGTGETGELFF. In nucleotides, the CDR3 is TGTGCCTGGACGAAGGGGACAGGAGAGACCGGGGAGCTGTTTTTT.

The chain couples TRBV19 to TRBJ1-5; D ambiguous. Trimming stripped 4 bases from V and 3 bases from J, with 10 bases between. The V gene's germline CDR1 is LNHDA and CDR2 SQIVND (reference sequence). The CDR3 contains 14 residues. CDR3 loop: CASSTGMPNQPQHF. Here the CDR3 DNA reads TGTGCCAGTAGTACGGGGATGCCCAATCAGCCCCAGCATTTT.

The chain couples TRBV5-1 to TRBJ2-3, with 7 nucleotides matching TRBD2. The junction had 1 base not matched to a gene; V was cut back by 0 bases and J by 0 bases. The CDR3 has 15 amino acids. CDR1 and CDR2 (germline): SGHRS, YFSETQ. The CDR3 DNA is TGCGCCAGCAGCTTGGAAGCGGGGAGCACAGATACGCAGTATTTT. The encoded protein is CASSLEAGSTDTQYF. The complete variable domain, with remaining parts taken from reference TRBV5-1 and TRBJ2-3, reads KAGVTQTPRYLIKTRGQQVTLSCSPISGHRSVSWYQQTPGQGLQFLFEYFSETQRNKGNFPGRFSGRQFSNSRSEMNVSTLELGDSALYLCASSLEAGSTDTQYFGPGTRLTVL.

The CDR3 sequence: CASSETFMNTEAFF. CDR3 nucleotides: TGTGCCAGCAGTGAAACCTTCATGAACACTGAAGCTTTCTTT. The chain links TRBV25-1 to TRBJ1-1; D ambiguous. Germline V lookup: CDR1 MGHDK, CDR2 SYGVNS. The CDR3 loop spans 14 amino acids. Trimming shortened V by 2 bases and J by 0 bases, and 7 bases separated the two germline ends.

The gene calls are TRBV6-6 and TRBJ2-5, with D uncertain. CDR1 is MNHNY and CDR2 is SVGAGI in the germline V gene (reference sequence). V was trimmed by 8 bases and J by 5 bases, leaving 3 bases between them. The CDR3 has 9 amino acids. The CDR3 DNA sequence: TGTGCCAGCGGGGAGACCCAGTACTTC. It specifies CASGETQYF.

The rearrangement uses TRBV29-1 and TRBJ1-1; TRBD1 is a possible D gene (6 bases). The germline V gene has CDR1 SQVTM and CDR2 ANQGSEA. CDR3 size: 16 residues. V dropped 2 bases and J dropped 5 bases, with 21 bases sitting between them. CDR3 nucleotide sequence: TGCAGCGTTGAATATTTATCGCGGGGGCCAACAACTGAAGCTTTCTTT. Encoded protein: CSVEYLSRGPTTEAFF.

The chain links TRBV6-1 to TRBJ2-1; D possibly corresponds to TRBD2 (5 bases). CDR1 is MNHNS, CDR2 SASEGT, per germline. CDR3 length equals 13 residues. The CDR3 DNA follows: TGTGCTACTAGGAGACCCCCGTCGGATGAGCAGTTCTTC. Residues: CATRRPPSDEQFF.

The gene calls are TRBV27 and TRBJ1-5, with D possibly matching TRBD1 (6 bases). The CDR3 sequence is 15 residues long. V lost 1 base and J 0 bases, leaving 7 bases between the germline ends. The germline V gene encodes CDR1 MNHEY and CDR2 SMNVEV (reference sequence). The CDR3 protein is CASSLFRGSNQPQHF. As DNA, the CDR3 is TGTGCCAGCAGTTTATTCAGGGGTAGCAATCAGCCCCAGCATTTT.

This clone was seen a few times. This chain joins TRBV5-1 and TRBJ2-5; D call uncertain. The CDR3 runs 13 residues. V was cut by 0 bases and J by 5 bases, with 8 bases left in between. Germline CDR1 and CDR2: SGHRS and YFSETQ. CDR3 residues: CASSLAFLETQYF. As DNA, the CDR3 is TGCGCCAGCAGCTTGGCCTTCTTGGAGACCCAGTACTTC. The full variable domain, in which reference TRBV5-1 and TRBJ2-5 provide the parts outside the CDR3, is KAGVTQTPRYLIKTRGQQVTLSCSPISGHRSVSWYQQTPGQGLQFLFEYFSETQRNKGNFPGRFSGRQFSNSRSEMNVSTLELGDSALYLCASSLAFLETQYFGPGTRLLVL.

The table lists this clone with many counts. The rearrangement uses TRBV7-9 and TRBJ1-2; 10 bases line up with TRBD1. CDR1 is SEHNR, CDR2 FQNEAQ, per germline (reference sequence). The CDR3 loop spans 13 amino acids. V gave up 4 bases and J gave up 8 bases; unmatched junction bases: 4. For the CDR3, the DNA is TGTGCCAGCAGCTCCGGGACAGGGGAAGGCTACACCTTC. As protein: CASSSGTGEGYTF. The whole variable domain, filled in from reference TRBV7-9 and TRBJ1-2, reads DTGVSQNPRHKITKRGQNVTFRCDPISEHNRLYWYRQTLGQGPEFLTYFQNEAQLEKSRLLSDRFSAERPKGSFSTLEIQRTEQGDSAMYLCASSSGTGEGYTFGSGTRLTVV.

The chain links TRBV29-1 to TRBJ2-2; the D is unclear. V was shortened by 4 bases and J by 7 bases, with 13 bases between the two germline ends. The CDR3 is 13 residues long. The germline CDR1 and CDR2 sequences are SQVTM and ANQGSEA. The CDR3 spells CSVGAGFGGELFF. The CDR3 coding sequence is TGCAGCGTTGGCGCTGGGTTCGGCGGGGAGCTGTTTTTT.

The chain combines TRBV9 with TRBJ2-3; D unresolved. The CDR3 extends over 15 amino acids. Trimming shortened V by 0 bases and J by 0 bases, and 8 bases separated the two germline ends. CDR1 is SGDLS, CDR2 YYNGEE, per germline. CDR3 region: CASSVVGVSTDTQYF. The CDR3 DNA follows: TGTGCCAGCAGCGTAGTAGGCGTTAGCACAGATACGCAGTATTTT.

The chain uses TRBV23-1 and TRBJ1-1; no firm D call. TRBV23-1 has ORF status, its function being uncertain. Between the trimmed V and J ends, which lost 0 bases and 6 bases, there was a span of 5 bases. There are 12 residues in the CDR3. The CDR3 loop is CASSQSQAEAFF. The CDR3 nucleotides are TGCGCCAGCAGTCAATCTCAGGCTGAAGCTTTCTTT.

Notes on this clone: In the same sample, other DNA sequences code for this CDR3. This chain uses TRBV30 with TRBJ1-5; D gene uncertain. The germline V gene encodes CDR1 GTSNPN and CDR2 SVGIG (reference sequence). Trimming pared 3 bases from V and 1 base from J, leaving 7 bases between. The CDR3 loop spans 13 amino acids. CDR3 amino acids: CAWSGQSNQPQHF. As DNA, the CDR3 is TGTGCCTGGAGCGGTCAGAGCAATCAGCCCCAGCATTTT.

This chain uses TRBV7-9 with TRBJ1-1, with 8 nucleotides matching TRBD1. CDR1 and CDR2 from the germline V gene are SEHNR and FQNEAQ (reference sequence). The CDR3 totals 15 residues. The trim removed 2 bases at V and 0 bases at J, leaving 2 bases unmatched. Here the CDR3 DNA reads TGTGCCAGCAGCTTATTGACAGGGGTGAACACTGAAGCTTTCTTT. Protein product: CASSLLTGVNTEAFF.

A few counts support this clone. CDR3 in DNA: TGTGCCAGCAGTTTCGTTGTCTCTGGGGCCAACGTCCTGACTTTC. This encodes CASSFVVSGANVLTF. The V call is TRBV27, the J call TRBJ2-6; D remains ambiguous. Germline V gene lookup returns CDR1 MNHEY and CDR2 SMNVEV (reference sequence). V lost 3 bases to trimming and J lost 0 bases, with 6 bases between them. The CDR3 contains 15 residues.